A selection of T cell receptor beta chains follows, all from one sample in a study of T cells after yellow fever vaccination. From the 5' RACE reads, TCRdb called clonotypes with MiXCR, one entry per CDR3 protein. The sample comprises 510,000 or so distinct CDR3 sequences, about a fifth of which are singletons, and more than 13% rests with the top ten. Sequencing used PBMCs, obtained 15 days after the yellow fever booster vaccination. The receptor source for this set is a man aged 25-45 years who received the YFV17D yellow fever vaccine. The CDR3 runs from the conserved cysteine through the conserved F or W. Each record gives: clone size, V gene, D gene, J gene, CDR3 protein, CDR3 DNA. D genes are given only for firm matches. A row's size may be missing; if present it is once, few, many or a size class.

once	TRBV11-2	TRBD2	TRBJ2-1	CASSLDRGTSRGHEQFF	TGTGCCAGCAGCTTAGACCGCGGGACTAGCAGGGGCCATGAGCAGTTCTTC
-	TRBV7-2	TRBD2	TRBJ2-7	CASSHGLAGGREQYF	TGTGCCAGCAGCCACGGACTAGCGGGAGGAAGGGAGCAGTACTTC
-	TRBV5-6	-	TRBJ2-2	CASSLSGLVVGELFF	TGTGCCAGCAGCTTATCGGGACTGGTCGTCGGGGAGCTGTTTTTT
few	TRBV7-8	-	TRBJ2-7	CASSSVINLRSGRPSYEQYF	TGTGCCAGCAGCTCGGTGATAAATCTGCGTAGCGGTAGGCCCTCCTACGAGCAGTACTTC
-	TRBV7-9	TRBD2	TRBJ2-1	CASGTSGPPKQFF	TGTGCCAGCGGGACTAGCGGTCCCCCAAAGCAGTTCTTC
few	TRBV20-1	-	TRBJ2-2	CSALGVNTGELFF	TGCAGTGCTCTAGGAGTGAACACCGGGGAGCTGTTTTTT
-	TRBV19	-	TRBJ2-2	CASIKAFANTGELFF	TGTGCCAGTATAAAGGCCTTCGCGAACACCGGGGAGCTGTTTTTT
-	TRBV14	-	TRBJ2-5	CASSRFRGPQETQYF	TGTGCCAGCAGCCGGTTCCGAGGCCCGCAAGAGACCCAGTACTTC
-	TRBV24-1	-	TRBJ2-1	CATSDSYGSSYNEQFF	TGTGCCACCAGTGATTCGTACGGGAGCTCCTACAATGAGCAGTTCTTC
-	TRBV6-5	-	TRBJ2-5	CASSYSASRSPETQYF	TGTGCCAGCAGTTACTCGGCTAGCCGGAGTCCAGAGACCCAGTACTTC
-	TRBV5-1	TRBD2	TRBJ2-2	CASSLHSGGRAGTGELFF	TGCGCCAGCAGCCTCCACTCTGGCGGGAGGGCCGGTACCGGGGAGCTGTTTTTT
many	TRBV7-2	TRBD1	TRBJ2-7	CASSYGTGGSYEQYF	TGTGCCAGCAGCTACGGGACAGGGGGATCCTACGAGCAGTACTTC
few	TRBV7-9	TRBD1	TRBJ2-7	CAINDRAISEQYF	TGTGCCATCAACGACAGGGCGATATCCGAGCAGTACTTC
-	TRBV29-1	-	TRBJ2-5	CSVGIETQYF	TGCAGCGTGGGGATAGAGACCCAGTACTTC
-	TRBV20-1	TRBD2	TRBJ2-7	CSAREGTSYYEQYF	TGCAGTGCTAGAGAGGGGACTAGCTACTACGAGCAGTACTTC
-	TRBV27	-	TRBJ2-3	CASSLRTIVDTQYF	TGTGCCAGCAGTTTACGGACGATAGTAGATACGCAGTATTTT
-	TRBV19	-	TRBJ2-2	CASTPGHRITGELFF	TGTGCCAGTACCCCCGGACACCGTATCACCGGGGAGCTGTTTTTT
-	TRBV7-3	-	TRBJ2-7	CASSLVPSRADEQYF	TGTGCCAGCAGCTTAGTTCCCTCTCGGGCGGACGAGCAGTACTTC
once	TRBV12-3/TRBV12-4	TRBD2	TRBJ2-2	CASSKPGLAGVIGELFF	TGTGCCAGCAGTAAGCCGGGACTAGCGGGAGTTATCGGGGAGCTGTTTTTT
few	TRBV28	-	TRBJ2-4	CASSLLTGSKNIQYF	TGTGCCAGCAGCCTGTTGACGGGATCCAAAAACATTCAGTACTTC
many	TRBV20-1	TRBD2	TRBJ2-4	CSARLAGGPSIQYF	TGCAGTGCTAGACTAGCGGGAGGGCCGAGCATTCAGTACTTC
few	TRBV10-3	TRBD1	TRBJ2-5	CAIMGQSQETQYF	TGTGCCATCATGGGACAGTCCCAAGAGACCCAGTACTTC
-	TRBV12-5	TRBD2	TRBJ2-1	CASGRGTSGREEQFF	TGTGCTAGTGGACGGGGGACTAGCGGGAGGGAGGAGCAGTTCTTC
-	TRBV6-1	-	TRBJ2-7	CASSTFGRTATYEQYF	TGTGCCAGCAGTACCTTCGGGAGAACCGCAACCTACGAGCAGTACTTC
-	TRBV30	-	TRBJ1-5	CAWSGRGFNQPQHF	TGTGCCTGGAGCGGGAGGGGGTTTAATCAGCCCCAGCATTTT
-	TRBV5-5	TRBD2	TRBJ2-7	CASSWLAGVYSEQYF	TGTGCCAGCAGCTGGTTAGCGGGAGTTTACAGCGAGCAGTACTTC
-	TRBV15	TRBD1	TRBJ2-7	CATKWQGAYEQYF	TGTGCCACCAAGTGGCAGGGGGCTTACGAGCAGTACTTC
-	TRBV20-1	TRBD2	TRBJ2-2	CSAALAGANTGELFF	TGCAGTGCTGCTCTAGCGGGAGCGAACACCGGGGAGCTGTTTTTT
-	TRBV7-2	-	TRBJ2-5	CASRRAETQYF	TGTGCCAGCAGGAGGGCAGAGACCCAGTACTTC
many	TRBV20-1	-	TRBJ1-5	CSAREGRAGRPQHF	TGCAGTGCTAGAGAGGGGAGGGCCGGGAGGCCCCAGCATTTT
-	TRBV20-1	TRBD2	TRBJ2-7	CSAVPPLAGAYEQYF	TGCAGTGCCGTTCCACCCCTAGCGGGAGCCTACGAGCAGTACTTC
-	TRBV29-1	-	TRBJ2-5	CSVPTEGPETQYF	TGCAGCGTTCCTACAGAGGGCCCAGAGACCCAGTACTTC
-	TRBV2	-	TRBJ2-7	CASKPGPSYEQYF	TGTGCCAGCAAACCCGGGCCCTCCTACGAGCAGTACTTC
-	TRBV7-2	-	TRBJ1-2	CASSLQISDSNYGYTF	TGTGCCAGCAGTCTTCAAATCTCCGATTCTAACTATGGCTACACCTTC
few	TRBV7-3	TRBD2	TRBJ2-1	CASYRGLAGLVDYNEQFF	TGTGCCAGTTATCGGGGACTAGCGGGGCTGGTCGACTACAATGAGCAGTTCTTC
few	TRBV5-1	-	TRBJ1-2	CASSLEGHNYGYTF	TGCGCCAGCAGCTTGGAGGGACATAACTATGGCTACACCTTC
-	TRBV28	TRBD1	TRBJ2-1	CASRRTGENYNEQFF	TGTGCCAGCAGGAGGACAGGGGAAAACTACAATGAGCAGTTCTTC
few	TRBV29-1	-	TRBJ2-1	CSAARGYSYNEQFF	TGCAGCGCCGCCCGGGGGTACTCCTACAATGAGCAGTTCTTC
many	TRBV20-1	-	TRBJ1-5	CSARGQEPAGPQHF	TGCAGTGCTAGAGGACAGGAGCCAGCGGGGCCCCAGCATTTT
few	TRBV12-3/TRBV12-4	-	TRBJ1-3	CASSLARPGNTIYF	TGTGCCAGCAGTTTAGCGCGTCCTGGAAACACCATATATTTT
few	TRBV18	-	TRBJ2-1	CASSPLKENEQFF	TGTGCCAGCTCACCTTTAAAGGAGAATGAGCAGTTCTTC
few	TRBV7-2	-	TRBJ2-4	CASSYGLTTKNIQYF	TGTGCCAGCAGCTACGGACTAACTACCAAAAACATTCAGTACTTC
-	TRBV15	TRBD2	TRBJ2-7	CATSRQSGREYEQYF	TGTGCCACCAGCAGGCAAAGCGGGAGAGAATACGAGCAGTACTTC
-	TRBV11-2	-	TRBJ2-5	CASSPPRGTQETQYF	TGTGCCAGCAGCCCACCCCGGGGGACCCAAGAGACCCAGTACTTC
few	TRBV5-6	TRBD1	TRBJ2-4	CASSLALGQGYGKNIQYF	TGTGCCAGCAGCTTAGCTTTGGGACAGGGGTACGGCAAAAACATTCAGTACTTC
-	TRBV5-6	-	TRBJ2-1	CASSLAGDFPYNEQFF	TGTGCCAGCAGCTTGGCGGGGGATTTTCCCTACAATGAGCAGTTCTTC
few	TRBV11-2	-	TRBJ2-2	CASSLLLGPLNTGELFF	TGTGCCAGCAGCTTGTTGTTAGGGCCCTTAAACACCGGGGAGCTGTTTTTT
many	TRBV20-1	-	TRBJ2-7	CSARTLGVIYEQYF	TGCAGTGCTAGGACGCTGGGGGTGATCTACGAGCAGTACTTC